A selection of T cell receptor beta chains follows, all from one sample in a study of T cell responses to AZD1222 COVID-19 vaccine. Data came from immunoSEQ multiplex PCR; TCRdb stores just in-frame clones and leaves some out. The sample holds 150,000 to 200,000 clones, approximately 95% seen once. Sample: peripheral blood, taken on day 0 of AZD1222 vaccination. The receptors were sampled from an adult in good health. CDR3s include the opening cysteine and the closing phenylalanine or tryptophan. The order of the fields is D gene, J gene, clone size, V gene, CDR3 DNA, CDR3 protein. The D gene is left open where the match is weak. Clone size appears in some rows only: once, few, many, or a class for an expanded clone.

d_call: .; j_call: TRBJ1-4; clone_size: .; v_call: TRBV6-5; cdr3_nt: TGTGCCAGCGTGGGCCAAGACGGTGAAAAACTGTTTTTT; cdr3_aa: CASVGQDGEKLFF
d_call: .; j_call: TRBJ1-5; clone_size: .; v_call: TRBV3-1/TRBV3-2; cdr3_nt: TGTGCCAGCAGCACATCCGCCGGGACTCAGCCCCAGCATTTT; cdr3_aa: CASSTSAGTQPQHF
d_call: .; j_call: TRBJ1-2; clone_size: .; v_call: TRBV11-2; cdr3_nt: TGTGCCAGCAGCCTCGCGCTGACAGTGGTAGGCTACACCTTC; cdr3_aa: CASSLALTVVGYTF
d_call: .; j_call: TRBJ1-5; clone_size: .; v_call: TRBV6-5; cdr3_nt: TGTGCCAGCAGTTATGGAGGTGGCAATCAGCCCCAGCATTTT; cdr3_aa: CASSYGGGNQPQHF
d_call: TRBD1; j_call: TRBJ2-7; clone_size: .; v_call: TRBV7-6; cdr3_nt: TGTGCCAGCAGCGTTGGGACAGGGGGTTTTTACGAGCAGTACTTC; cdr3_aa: CASSVGTGGFYEQYF
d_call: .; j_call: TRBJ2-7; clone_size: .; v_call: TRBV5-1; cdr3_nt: TGCGCCAGCAGCTTCAAGGAGTTCTACGAGCAGTACTTC; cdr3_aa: CASSFKEFYEQYF
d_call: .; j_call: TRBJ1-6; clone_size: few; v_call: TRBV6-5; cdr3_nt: TGTGCCAGCAGTTACTCTTTTCAGGGAGGTTCACCCCTCCACTTT; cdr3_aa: CASSYSFQGGSPLHF
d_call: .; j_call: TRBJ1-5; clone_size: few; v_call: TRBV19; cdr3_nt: TGTGCCAGTAGATCCGCTAGCAATCAGCCCCAGCATTTT; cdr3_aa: CASRSASNQPQHF
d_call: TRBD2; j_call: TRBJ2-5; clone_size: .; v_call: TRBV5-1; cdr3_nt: TGCGCCAGCAGCAGGACTAGCGGGGGCATTCAAGAGACCCAGTACTTC; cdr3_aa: CASSRTSGGIQETQYF
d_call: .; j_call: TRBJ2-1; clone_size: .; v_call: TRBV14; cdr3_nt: TGTGCCAGCAGCCATCCGGACAGCCCCCACCCCAATGAGCAGTTCTTC; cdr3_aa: CASSHPDSPHPNEQFF
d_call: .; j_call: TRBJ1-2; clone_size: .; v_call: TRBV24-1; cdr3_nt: TGTGCCACCAGTGATCCCCTGAGCTATGGCTACACCTTC; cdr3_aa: CATSDPLSYGYTF
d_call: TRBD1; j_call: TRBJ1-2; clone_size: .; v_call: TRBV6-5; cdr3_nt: TGTGCCAGCAGTCGACAGGGCTACTATGGCTACACCTTC; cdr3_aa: CASSRQGYYGYTF